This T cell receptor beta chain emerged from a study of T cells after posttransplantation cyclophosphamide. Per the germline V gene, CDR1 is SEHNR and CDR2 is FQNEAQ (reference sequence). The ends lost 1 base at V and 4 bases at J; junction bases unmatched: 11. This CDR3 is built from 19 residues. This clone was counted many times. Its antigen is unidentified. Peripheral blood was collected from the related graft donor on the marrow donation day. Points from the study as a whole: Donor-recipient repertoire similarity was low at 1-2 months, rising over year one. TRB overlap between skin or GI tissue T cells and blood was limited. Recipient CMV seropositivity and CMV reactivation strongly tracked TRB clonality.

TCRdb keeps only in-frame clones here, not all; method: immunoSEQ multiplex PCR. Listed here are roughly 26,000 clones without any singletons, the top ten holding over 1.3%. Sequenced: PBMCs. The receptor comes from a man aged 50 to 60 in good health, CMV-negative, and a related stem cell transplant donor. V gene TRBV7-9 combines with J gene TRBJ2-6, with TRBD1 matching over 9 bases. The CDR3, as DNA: TGTGCCAGCAGCTTAGGATGGGGACAGGGTTTGGACGGGGCCAACGTCCTGACTTTC. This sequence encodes CASSLGWGQGLDGANVLTF.